This T cell receptor beta chain came from a study of blood T cells in healthy people across ages. Study background: Per every two T cells, about one barcoded beta molecule was captured by template switching. Study results and limitations: More naive CD4+ cells and higher diversity were found in long-lived than in aged donors.

This clonotype was seen a handful of times. As yet, its antigen is unknown. For the second PCR, which ran for roughly 6 to 12 cycles, a sample-barcoded 5' primer and a J-beta primer mix were used. Using its own MiXCR run on the 5' RACE reads, TCRdb lists one record per CDR3 protein. The repertoire holds roughly 1,300,000 distinct CDR3 sequences, approximately 59% seen once, with 6.5% to 8% in the top ten. The germline V and J ends were trimmed by 3 bases and 2 bases, with 11 bases remaining between them. The length of the CDR3 is 13 residues. The germline V gene encodes CDR1 SQVTM and CDR2 ANQGSEA. The chain employs TRBV29-1 and TRBJ2-7; D call uncertain. Sequencing was done on a sample of blood. This sequence originates from a man aged 18 to 35 in good health. CDR3 nucleotides: TGCAGCGTTGATTCAGGTGAAGCCTACGAGCAGTACTTC. It translates to CSVDSGEAYEQYF.